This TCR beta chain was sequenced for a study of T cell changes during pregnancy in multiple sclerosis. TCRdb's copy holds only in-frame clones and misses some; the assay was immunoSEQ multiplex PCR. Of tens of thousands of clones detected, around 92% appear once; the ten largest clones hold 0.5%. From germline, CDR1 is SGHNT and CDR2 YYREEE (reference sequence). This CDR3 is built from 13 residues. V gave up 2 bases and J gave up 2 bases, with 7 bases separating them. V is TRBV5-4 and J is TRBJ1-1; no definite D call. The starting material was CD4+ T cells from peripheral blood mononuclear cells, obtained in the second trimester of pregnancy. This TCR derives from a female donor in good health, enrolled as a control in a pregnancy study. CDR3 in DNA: TGTGCCAGCAGCTTCGACAAAAACACTGAAGCTTTCTTT. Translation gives CASSFDKNTEAFF.